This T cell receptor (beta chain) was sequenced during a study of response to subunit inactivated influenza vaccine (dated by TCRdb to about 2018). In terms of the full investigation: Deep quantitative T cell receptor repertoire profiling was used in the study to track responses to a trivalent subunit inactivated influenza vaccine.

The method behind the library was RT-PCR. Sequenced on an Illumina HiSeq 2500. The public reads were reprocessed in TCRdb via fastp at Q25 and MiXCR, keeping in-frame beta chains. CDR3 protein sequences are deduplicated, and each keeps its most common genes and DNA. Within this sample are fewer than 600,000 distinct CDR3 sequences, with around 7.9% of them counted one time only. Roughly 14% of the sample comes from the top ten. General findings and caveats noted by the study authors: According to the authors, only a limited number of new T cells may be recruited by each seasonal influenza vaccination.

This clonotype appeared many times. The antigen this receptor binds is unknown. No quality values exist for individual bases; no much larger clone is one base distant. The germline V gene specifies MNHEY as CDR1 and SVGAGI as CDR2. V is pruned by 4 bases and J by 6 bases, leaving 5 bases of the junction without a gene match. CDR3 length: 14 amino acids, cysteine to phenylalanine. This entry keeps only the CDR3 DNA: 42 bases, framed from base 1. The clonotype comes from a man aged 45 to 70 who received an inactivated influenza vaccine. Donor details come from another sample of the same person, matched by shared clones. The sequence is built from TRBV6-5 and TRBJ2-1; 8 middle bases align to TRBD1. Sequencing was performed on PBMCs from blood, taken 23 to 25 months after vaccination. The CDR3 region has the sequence CASSSPDRVNEQFF. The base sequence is TGTGCCAGCAGTTCTCCGGACAGGGTCAATGAGCAGTTCTTC.